Included here is one T cell receptor (beta chain) sequence, with context. This clonotype was recorded a few times. This receptor's antigen is unknown. No base-level quality is on record; no much larger clone is a single base apart. Donors were 40 or so systemically healthy Caucasian individuals from Russia aged roughly 6 to 100 years. Each donor gave ten milliliters of peripheral blood, collected into EDTA-treated Vacutainer tubes. Ficoll-Paque density-gradient centrifugation was used to isolate PBMCs, with at least 7 million per sample. Total RNA was extracted from PBMCs with Trizol reagent, with at least 6 micrograms obtained per sample. Naive CD45RAhigh/CD27high T cell percentages were measured by flow cytometry on a PBMC aliquot from every donor. The method was 5' RACE. Instrument used: Illumina HiSeq 2500. A second roughly 7 to 11 cycle PCR used a sample-barcoded 5' primer and a J-beta primer mix. A template-switch 5' adaptor carrying 12 random nucleotides introduced a unique molecular identifier onto each TCR beta cDNA molecule. Each sample yielded at least 2.5 million CDR3-containing paired-end reads. First-strand cDNA was synthesized from all RNA with the Mint cDNA synthesis kit, primed by a TRBC-specific oligonucleotide. Following uracil-DNA glycosylase treatment, a first 18-cycle PCR with universal primers M1SS and BC2_uni_R was performed on all cDNA. Regarding the original processing steps: Normalization of each sample was performed by random selection of 1 million high-quality reads, each carrying a distinct molecular identifier. Reads with shared molecular identifiers were discarded instead of being binned into consensus sequences. MiTCR, with a Q25 quality threshold and the strictest error-elimination algorithm, was used for CDR3 identification, clonotype clustering and error correction. A nonparametric unseen species model with Euler transformation was used to estimate lower-bound total TCR beta diversity. TCRdb reprocessing: public reads trimmed at Q25 with fastp, clones called with MiXCR, in-frame beta chains kept. One record per CDR3 amino acid sequence lists the most common genes and DNA. TCRdb's processing, not the authors' own work, is the source of the V and J calls. The table for this sample lists fewer than 700,000 distinct CDR3 sequences; over 40% of them were counted only once. Jointly, the top ten make up 25% to 35% of the sample.

The data stem from a study of blood T cells in healthy people across ages (dated by TCRdb to the mid-2010s). At the level of the whole study: In model experiments, template switching captured about one uniquely barcoded TCR beta cDNA molecule for every two T cells. The study measured age-related changes in TCR beta repertoire diversity using deep sequencing normalized with unique cDNA molecular identifiers. Four age groups were formed from the donors: young (average approximately 15 years), middle-aged (approximately 40), aged (62) and long-lived (82). To avoid experimental bias, donors of different ages were distributed randomly across sequencing lanes. The study analyzed two additional independent replicas of 1 million unique cDNA reads from the same blood draw for two donors, one aged 18 to 30 and one aged 80 or older. Results and caveats for the whole study, not just this receptor: Observed TCR beta diversity correlated strongly with the percentage of naive T cells measured by flow cytometry. Because the CMV infection status of the donors was unknown, age-related changes in expanded clonotypes may potentially have been confounded. Compared with the aged group, the long-lived group had more naive CD4+ T cells, fewer expanded clones and increased TCR diversity, a pattern suggesting age selection. Observed TCR beta diversity per million T cells fell roughly linearly with age, and a significant reduction was already apparent by age around 39. Conclusive comparison of naive and antigen-experienced compartments was prevented by the profiling of bulk unsorted PBMCs. Estimates of total diversity based on one million sequenced T cells were regarded as lower bounds and as underestimates.

Trimming takes 1 base from V and 3 bases from J, and the germline ends sit 10 bases apart. The CDR3 has 15 amino acids, counting the end cysteine and phenylalanine. The retained sequence is limited to the CDR3, 45 bases, with the frame set at the first base. The germline V gene (reference sequence) provides CDR1 PRHDT and CDR2 FYEKMQ. The chain joins TRBV13 to TRBJ2-1, with the D gene call left open. The receptor's source is a man aged 80 or over in good health. Sequencing was done on a sample of blood. This receptor has the CDR3 CASSLERKIYNEQFF. The nucleotides are TGTGCCAGCAGCTTAGAGAGGAAGATCTACAATGAGCAGTTCTTC.